This entry is about one T cell receptor beta chain. Its antigen is not known. The data derive from a study of cytomegalovirus exposure and HLA in healthy donors. Study conclusions and caveats: Highly shared sequence variants in one cluster were likely a sequencing artifact. An ancestry cluster, one associated with Asian ancestry, reportedly showed fewer N-insertions than the 666-donor mean in a later analysis. A later examination showed that TCR association rates differed by HLA locus, with DRB1 most and HLA-C fewest.

Primers: 60 Vbeta forward and 13 Jbeta reverse. Only in-frame clones appear in the TCRdb table, and some are missing; sequencing was by immunoSEQ multiplex PCR. The sample contains approximately 220,000 clones, approximately 80% of which appear only once. The germline V gene has CDR1 SGHTA and CDR2 FQGNSA. Trimming stripped 4 bases from V and 0 bases from J, with 5 bases between. CDR3 length: 13 residues. The sample comprised PBMCs. This clonotype originated in a boy aged 2-15 years in good health and CMV-seronegative. The chain couples TRBV7-2 to TRBJ2-3; no clear D gene. The CDR3 loop reads CASSSLSTDTQYF. The CDR3 region has the DNA TGTGCCAGCAGCTCCCTTAGCACAGATACGCAGTATTTT.